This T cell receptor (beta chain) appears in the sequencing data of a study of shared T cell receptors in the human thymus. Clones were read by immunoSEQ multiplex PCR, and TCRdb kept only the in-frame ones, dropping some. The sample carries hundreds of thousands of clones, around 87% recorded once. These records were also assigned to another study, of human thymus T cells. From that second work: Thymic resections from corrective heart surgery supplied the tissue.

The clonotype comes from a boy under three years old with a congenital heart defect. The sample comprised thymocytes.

The CDR3 sequence is CATSRDGASDYGYTF. The CDR3 nucleotides are TGTGCCACCAGCAGAGATGGGGCCTCCGACTATGGCTACACCTTC. The genes are TRBV15 and TRBJ1-2; tentatively, D is TRBD1 (5 bases). Germline assignment: CDR1 LNHNV and CDR2 YYDKDF (reference sequence). CDR3 length equals 15 residues. With 0 bases removed from V and 3 bases from J, the gap between germline ends came to 11 bases.